The text below deals with one TCR beta chain. TCRbeta library construction was performed incorporating unique molecular identifiers. Each CDR3 protein gets one entry after TCRdb re-called the PCR reads with MiXCR. Of over 85,000 distinct CDR3 sequences listed, approximately 6% are singletons. The data are from a study of T-cell reconstitution after alpha-beta-depleted transplantation in children. CDR1 is MNHEY and CDR2 is SMNVEV in the germline V gene (reference sequence). The CDR3 is 14 amino acids. Between the trimmed V and J ends, which lost 5 bases and 2 bases, there was a span of 12 bases. Source: PBMCs, mostly from graft donor cells, taken 60 days after TCRalphabeta/CD19-depleted stem cell transplant. The J gene is TRBJ2-5, the V gene TRBV27; weak D call: TRBD1 (6 bases). The TCR was taken from a female patient aged 2 to 10 who had a stem cell transplant for Fanconi anemia, so the T cells may come from the graft donor. CDR3: CASSVTGPQETQYF. The DNA for the CDR3 is TGTGCCAGCAGTGTGACAGGACCACAAGAGACCCAGTACTTC.